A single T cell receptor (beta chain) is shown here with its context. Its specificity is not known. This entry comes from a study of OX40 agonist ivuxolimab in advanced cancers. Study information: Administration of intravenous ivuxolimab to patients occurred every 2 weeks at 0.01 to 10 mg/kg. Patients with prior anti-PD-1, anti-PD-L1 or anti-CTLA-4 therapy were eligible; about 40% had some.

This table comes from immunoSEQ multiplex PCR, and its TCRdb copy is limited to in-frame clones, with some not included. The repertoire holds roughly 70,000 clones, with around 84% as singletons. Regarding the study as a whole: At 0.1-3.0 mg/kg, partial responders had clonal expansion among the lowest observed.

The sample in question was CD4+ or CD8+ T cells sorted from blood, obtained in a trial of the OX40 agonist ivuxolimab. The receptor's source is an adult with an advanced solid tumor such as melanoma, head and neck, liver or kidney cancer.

The CDR3, as DNA: TGTGCCAGCAGATTACTAGCGGGAGTAAAATACGAGCAGTACTTC. As protein: CASRLLAGVKYEQYF. The chain links TRBV2 to TRBJ2-7; 11 bases map to TRBD2. CDR3 length equals 15 residues. Germline V gene data show CDR1 as SNHLY and CDR2 as FYNNEI. Germline trimming cut 6 bases from V and 4 bases from J; bases unmatched to any gene: 8.